The present TCR beta chain was sequenced within a study of shared clonotypes between healthy human individuals. CDR1 and CDR2 (germline): LNHNV, YYDKDF (reference sequence). The CDR3 runs to 17 residues. V was trimmed by 0 bases and J by 1 base, leaving 15 bases between them. TCRdb's table, derived via immunoSEQ multiplex PCR, lists solely in-frame clones and lacks some. The table lists 630,000 or so clones, 95% to 98% of them singletons. Terminally differentiated effector memory CD45RA+ cells were excluded by CCR7 positive selection of CD45RO-negative cells. Material: naive CD8+ T cells sorted from blood. V is TRBV15 and J is TRBJ2-5; D unclear. The TCR originated in a man aged 25-45 years in good health. CDR3 nucleotides: TGTGCCACCAGCAGAGATCGGGCCACCGATTTCCAAGAGACCCAGTACTTC. Amino acid sequence: CATSRDRATDFQETQYF.